These 16 T cell receptor beta chains were sequenced from one sample in a study of blood T cell repertoires in COVID-19. Using immunoSEQ multiplex PCR, the repertoire was profiled, and TCRdb retains in-frame clones only, with some absent. This table holds 300,000 to 350,000 clones, nearly 90% found once. Material: PBMCs or T cells enriched from blood (not recorded which). These TCRs come from a woman aged 18-30 years with acute COVID-19.

V is TRBV28 and J is TRBJ2-7; possible D gene TRBD2, 5 bases. This CDR3 has 15 residues. The ends were cut back, 6 bases at V and 0 bases at J, with 15 bases in the middle. Germline values: CDR1 MDHEN, CDR2 SYDVKM. Written as DNA, the CDR3 is TGTGCCAGCAGCTATTTCGTAGGGAGCTCCTACGAGCAGTACTTC. Protein sequence: CASSYFVGSSYEQYF.

The J gene is TRBJ2-7, the V gene TRBV19; 13 bases fit TRBD2. The CDR3 runs to 19 residues. J lost 2 bases, V lost 5 bases, and 15 bases had no gene match. Germline V gene data show CDR1 as LNHDA and CDR2 as SQIVND (reference sequence). CDR3 in amino acids: CASSPYLITGTSGTYEQYF. DNA for the CDR3: TGTGCCAGTAGTCCTTATCTCATCACCGGGACTAGCGGGACCTACGAGCAGTACTTC. Drawing the rest from reference TRBV19 and TRBJ2-7, the complete variable domain is DGGITQSPKYLFRKEGQNVTLSCEQNLNHDAMYWYRQDPGQGLRLIYYSQIVNDFQKGDIAEGYSVSREKKESFPLTVTSAQKNPTAFYLCASSPYLITGTSGTYEQYFGPGTRLTVT.

The rearrangement uses TRBV24-1 and TRBJ2-7; TRBD1 matches at 8 bases. Trimming cost V 5 bases and J 5 bases; bases outside gene matches: 4. The CDR3 is 13 residues long. The germline CDR1 and CDR2 sequences are KGHDR and SFDVKD. The CDR3 reads CATSGDRSHEQYF. The CDR3 DNA sequence: TGTGCCACCAGTGGGGACAGGTCCCACGAGCAGTACTTC.

V is TRBV9 and J is TRBJ2-5, with 8 bases fitting TRBD1. The CDR3 sequence is 16 residues long. CDR1 is SGDLS, CDR2 YYNGEE, per germline. V lost 2 bases and J lost 4; bases outside the gene matches: 10. CDR3 nucleotide sequence: TGTGCCAGCAGCGTTAGGACAGGGACGGGTCGAGAGACCCAGTACTTC. Its protein product is CASSVRTGTGRETQYF.

The V gene is TRBV2, the J gene TRBJ2-7, with a possible D match to TRBD1 (7 bases). The V gene lost 5 bases and the J gene lost 6 bases, with 14 bases spanning the gap. The CDR3 runs 13 residues. The germline gives CDR1 SNHLY, CDR2 FYNNEI. The CDR3 DNA reads TGTGCCAGCAGTCCGGGCAGGGGGGTCGAGCAGTACTTC. Its protein is CASSPGRGVEQYF.

V and J are TRBV19 and TRBJ2-3; no clear D. Looked up from germline, CDR1 is LNHDA and CDR2 is SQIVND (reference sequence). The ends were cut back, 2 bases at V and 0 bases at J, with 12 bases in the middle. The length of the CDR3 is 16 residues. CDR3 region: CASSINRATSTDTQYF. The CDR3 DNA reads TGTGCCAGTAGTATAAATCGCGCGACTAGCACAGATACGCAGTATTTT.

The rearrangement joins TRBV2 to TRBJ2-7, with 8 bases fitting TRBD1. V dropped 3 bases and J dropped 0; count of bases not matched to a gene: 4. Germline assignment: CDR1 SNHLY and CDR2 FYNNEI. This CDR3 comprises 15 residues. This chain's CDR3 is CASSEDRAYSYEQYF. The CDR3 nucleotides read TGTGCCAGCAGTGAGGACAGGGCCTACTCCTACGAGCAGTACTTC.

The table lists this clone with a count of one. The J gene is TRBJ1-6, the V gene TRBV19; D may be TRBD1 (6 bases). The V and J ends lost 5 bases and 10 bases respectively, with 18 bases between them. CDR3 length equals 15 residues. In germline, CDR1 is LNHDA, CDR2 SQIVND (reference sequence). The CDR3 sequence is CASSPRTDRGSPLHF. The CDR3 DNA sequence: TGTGCCAGTAGTCCACGGACAGATAGAGGGTCACCCCTCCACTTT.

This chain uses TRBV12-5 with TRBJ1-2, with D possibly TRBD1 on 5 matching bases. Germline-derived CDR1 and CDR2 are LGHNT and FRNRAP. This CDR3 comprises 13 residues. The V and J ends lost 6 bases and 4 bases respectively, with 12 bases between them. CDR3 coding DNA: TGTGCTAGTGGCCTCGGGGGGTCCTATGGCTACACCTTC. Translation gives CASGLGGSYGYTF.

The chain carries TRBV10-1 and TRBJ2-3, with 7 bases lining up with TRBD1. CDR1 and CDR2 from the germline V gene are WNHNN and SYGVQD (reference sequence). This CDR3 spans 13 amino acids. The V and J ends lost 3 bases and 4 bases, in that order; junction bases with no gene match: 1. CDR3 protein: CASSEGGADTQYF. In nucleotides, the CDR3 is TGCGCCAGCAGTGAAGGGGGCGCAGATACGCAGTATTTT.

Regarding this clone: The identical CDR3 is also encoded by other nucleotide sequences in the sample. The rearrangement links TRBV19 to TRBJ1-5, with 8 bases lining up with TRBD1. V lost 5 bases to trimming and J lost 2 bases; unmatched junction nucleotides: 2. The CDR3 runs 14 residues. The germline V gene encodes CDR1 LNHDA and CDR2 SQIVND (reference sequence). CDR3 protein: CASSGQGGNQPQHF. CDR3 DNA sequence: TGTGCCAGTAGTGGACAGGGAGGCAATCAGCCCCAGCATTTT.

This clone occurred once. The chain combines TRBV19 with TRBJ1-6; D uncertain. The CDR3 runs 14 residues. CDR1 LNHDA and CDR2 SQIVND come from the germline V gene (reference sequence). Trimming cost V 6 bases and J 0 bases, with 6 bases left between them. Written as DNA, the CDR3 is TGTGCCAGTAGGATCAGCTCCTATAATTCACCCCTCCACTTT. As protein: CASRISSYNSPLHF.

This sequence joins TRBV10-2 and TRBJ2-1, with 10 bases fitting TRBD2. CDR3 length: 15 amino acids. The V gene's germline CDR1 is WSHSY and CDR2 SAAADI. The junction had 4 bases not matched to a gene; V was cut back by 4 bases and J by 4 bases. CDR3: CASSVSGRSYNEQFF. The CDR3 DNA reads as TGCGCCAGCAGTGTTAGCGGGAGGTCTTACAATGAGCAGTTCTTC.

The chain carries TRBV15 and TRBJ1-1; D is unresolved. Trimming removed 2 bases at V and 1 base at J, with 11 bases between. Per germline, CDR1 LNHNV and CDR2 YYDKDF (reference sequence). This CDR3 has 15 residues. The CDR3, as DNA: TGTGCCACCAGCAGATCTCGGGAACAGAACACTGAAGCTTTCTTT. Translating gives CATSRSREQNTEAFF.

V usage is TRBV5-1 and J usage is TRBJ2-7; TRBD1 matches at 7 bases. The CDR3 extends over 14 amino acids. Germline trimming cut 4 bases from V and 3 bases from J; bases unmatched to any gene: 7. In germline, CDR1 is SGHRS, CDR2 YFSETQ. CDR3 protein: CASSTQTGNYEQYF. The CDR3 DNA reads as TGCGCCAGCAGCACGCAGACAGGGAACTACGAGCAGTACTTC. Looking up the rest from reference TRBV5-1 and TRBJ2-7 gives the full variable domain: KAGVTQTPRYLIKTRGQQVTLSCSPISGHRSVSWYQQTPGQGLQFLFEYFSETQRNKGNFPGRFSGRQFSNSRSEMNVSTLELGDSALYLCASSTQTGNYEQYFGPGTRLTVT.

The chain links TRBV27 to TRBJ2-7; perhaps TRBD2 as D (5 bases). The CDR3 runs 13 residues. Germline lookup yields CDR1 MNHEY and CDR2 SMNVEV (reference sequence). Trimming pared 5 bases from V and 6 bases from J, leaving 14 bases between. The CDR3: CASSHHKRGEQYF. The CDR3 nucleotides read TGTGCCAGCAGTCATCATAAACGGGGCGAGCAGTACTTC.